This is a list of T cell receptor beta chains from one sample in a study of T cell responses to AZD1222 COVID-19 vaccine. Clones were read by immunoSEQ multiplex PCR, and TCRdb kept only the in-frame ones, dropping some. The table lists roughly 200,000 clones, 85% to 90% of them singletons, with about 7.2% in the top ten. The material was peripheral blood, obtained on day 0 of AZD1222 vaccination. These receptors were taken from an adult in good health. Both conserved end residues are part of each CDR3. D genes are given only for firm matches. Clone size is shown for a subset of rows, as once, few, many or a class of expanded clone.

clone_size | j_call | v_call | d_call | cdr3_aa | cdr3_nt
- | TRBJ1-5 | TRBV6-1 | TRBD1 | CASSDGGGQGGPQHF | TGTGCCAGCAGTGATGGAGGAGGACAGGGAGGGCCCCAGCATTTT
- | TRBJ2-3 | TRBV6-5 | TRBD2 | CASSRPGGRDTQYF | TGTGCCAGCAGCCGCCCGGGGGGGCGGGATACGCAGTATTTT
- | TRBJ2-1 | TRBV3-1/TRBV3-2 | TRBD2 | CASRLAGSGEQFF | TGTGCCAGCAGGCTAGCGGGGAGCGGCGAGCAGTTCTTC
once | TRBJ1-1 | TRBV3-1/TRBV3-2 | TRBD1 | CASSQPTSGQGSERCTEAFF | TGTGCCAGCAGCCAACCCACTTCCGGACAGGGAAGCGAACGGTGCACTGAAGCTTTCTTT
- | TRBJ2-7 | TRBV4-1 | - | CASSQEITGISYEQYF | TGCGCCAGCAGCCAGGAGATCACAGGGATCTCCTACGAGCAGTACTTC
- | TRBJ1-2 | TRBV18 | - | CASSPLRPGAQDGYTF | TGTGCCAGCTCACCCCTTCGACCAGGGGCCCAAGACGGCTACACCTTC
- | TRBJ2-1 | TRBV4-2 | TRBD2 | CASSRESGGASEQFF | TGTGCCAGCAGCCGAGAGAGCGGGGGGGCAAGTGAGCAGTTCTTC
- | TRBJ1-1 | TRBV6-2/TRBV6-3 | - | CASSYSRSVGTEAFF | TGTGCCAGCAGTTACTCGAGATCAGTCGGGACTGAAGCTTTCTTT
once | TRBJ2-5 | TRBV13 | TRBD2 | CASSPKSGGETQYF | TGTGCCAGCAGCCCCAAGAGCGGGGGCGAGACCCAGTACTTC
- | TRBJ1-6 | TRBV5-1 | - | CASSLEQGAPLHF | TGCGCCAGCAGCTTGGAACAGGGTGCACCCCTCCACTTT
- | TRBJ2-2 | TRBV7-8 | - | CASSLRQGGNTGELFF | TGTGCCAGCAGCTTAAGACAGGGAGGTAACACCGGGGAGCTGTTTTTT
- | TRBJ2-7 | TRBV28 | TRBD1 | CASSLFRRQGRVEQYF | TGTGCCAGCAGTTTATTTAGGAGACAGGGACGGGTTGAGCAGTACTTC
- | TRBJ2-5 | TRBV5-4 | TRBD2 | CASSLKVAGGETQYF | TGTGCCAGCAGCTTGAAGGTAGCGGGGGGGGAGACCCAGTACTTC
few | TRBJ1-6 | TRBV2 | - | CASSERADPYNSPLHF | TGTGCCAGCAGTGAAAGGGCGGACCCTTATAATTCACCCCTCCACTTT
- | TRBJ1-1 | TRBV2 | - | CASSPQRQTEAFF | TGTGCCAGCAGTCCCCAGCGGCAAACTGAAGCTTTCTTT
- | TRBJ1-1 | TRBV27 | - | CASSLTRRMNTEAFF | TGTGCCAGCAGTTTAACTCGCAGGATGAACACTGAAGCTTTCTTT
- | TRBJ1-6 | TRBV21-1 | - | CASSKVGDRAPYNSPLHF | TGTGCCAGCAGCAAAGTTGGGGACAGGGCCCCGTATAATTCACCCCTCCACTTT
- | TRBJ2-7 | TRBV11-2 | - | CASSSNPGRPSYEQYF | TGTGCCAGCAGCTCGAACCCGGGACGCCCATCTTACGAGCAGTACTTC
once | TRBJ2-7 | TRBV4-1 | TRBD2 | CASSQRYAGTKYEQYF | TGCGCCAGCAGCCAACGATATGCGGGGACTAAGTACGAGCAGTACTTC
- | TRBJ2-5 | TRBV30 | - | CAWSQSGGETQYF | TGTGCCTGGAGTCAGAGTGGCGGAGAGACCCAGTACTTC
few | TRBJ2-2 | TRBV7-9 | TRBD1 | CASSSGQANTGELFF | TGTGCCAGCAGCTCCGGACAGGCGAACACCGGGGAGCTGTTTTTT
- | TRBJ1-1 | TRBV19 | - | CASSPGTVGGTEAFF | TGTGCCAGTAGCCCAGGGACCGTAGGAGGCACTGAAGCTTTCTTT
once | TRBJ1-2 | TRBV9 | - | CASSITNYGYTF | TGTGCCAGCAGCATAACTAACTATGGCTACACCTTC
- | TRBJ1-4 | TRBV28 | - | CASRPGPGWANEKLFF | TGTGCCAGCAGGCCCGGACCGGGGTGGGCTAATGAAAAACTGTTTTTT
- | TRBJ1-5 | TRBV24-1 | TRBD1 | CATGYRTGDLSNQPQHF | TGTGCCACCGGTTATCGGACAGGGGATCTGAGCAATCAGCCCCAGCATTTT
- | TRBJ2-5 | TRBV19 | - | CASSTPTQNQETQYF | TGTGCCAGTAGTACACCTACTCAAAACCAAGAGACCCAGTACTTC
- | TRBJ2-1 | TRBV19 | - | CASSLSHGGRNEQFF | TGTGCCAGTAGCCTTTCCCACGGGGGACGCAATGAGCAGTTCTTC
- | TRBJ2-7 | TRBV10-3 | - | CAISESLVRDAYEQYF | TGTGCCATCAGTGAGTCCCTCGTGCGGGACGCCTACGAGCAGTACTTC
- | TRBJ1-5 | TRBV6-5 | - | CASRPGRDSNQPQHF | TGTGCCAGCAGACCTGGACGGGATAGCAATCAGCCCCAGCATTTT
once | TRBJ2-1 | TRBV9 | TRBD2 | CASSVSRGGDEQFF | TGTGCCAGCAGCGTATCACGGGGGGGCGATGAGCAGTTCTTC
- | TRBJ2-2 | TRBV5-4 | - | CASSLPRSANTGELFF | TGTGCCAGCAGCTTGCCTAGGTCAGCGAACACCGGGGAGCTGTTTTTT
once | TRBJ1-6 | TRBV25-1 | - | CASSWPGTDSPLHF | TGTGCCAGCAGTTGGCCCGGGACCGATTCACCCCTCCACTTT
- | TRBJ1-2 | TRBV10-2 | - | CASSELKEFYGYTF | TGCGCCAGCAGTGAGTTGAAGGAATTTTATGGCTACACCTTC
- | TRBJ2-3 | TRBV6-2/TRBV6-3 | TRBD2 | CASSPGLGPLLGTDTQYF | TGTGCCAGCAGTCCCGGACTAGGGCCCCTTCTGGGCACAGATACGCAGTATTTT
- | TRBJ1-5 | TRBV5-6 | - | CATLINQPQHF | TGTGCCACCCTCATCAATCAGCCCCAGCATTTT
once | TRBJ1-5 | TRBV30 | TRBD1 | CAWSVHRGRAQHF | TGTGCCTGGAGTGTACACAGGGGCCGTGCCCAGCATTTT
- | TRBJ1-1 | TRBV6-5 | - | CASSNLDSGDTEAFF | TGTGCCAGCAGTAATCTCGACAGTGGAGACACTGAAGCTTTCTTT
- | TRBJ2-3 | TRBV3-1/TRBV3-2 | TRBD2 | CASKRGITDTQYF | TGTGCCAGCAAGCGGGGGATCACAGATACGCAGTATTTT
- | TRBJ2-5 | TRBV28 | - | CASSGGRRQETQYF | TGTGCCAGCAGTGGGGGACGACGCCAAGAGACCCAGTACTTC
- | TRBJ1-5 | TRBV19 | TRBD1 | CASRSGTGVYSNQPQHF | TGTGCCAGTAGGTCCGGGACAGGGGTTTATAGCAATCAGCCCCAGCATTTT
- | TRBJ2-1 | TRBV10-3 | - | CAISESQNRGDEQFF | TGTGCCATCAGTGAGTCGCAGAACCGCGGGGATGAGCAGTTCTTC
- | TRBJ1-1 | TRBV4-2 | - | CASSLNGGTTEAFF | TGTGCCAGCAGTCTGAATGGGGGAACCACTGAAGCTTTCTTT
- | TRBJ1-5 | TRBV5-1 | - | CASSLEGSQPQHF | TGCGCCAGCAGCTTGGAGGGCTCTCAGCCCCAGCATTTT
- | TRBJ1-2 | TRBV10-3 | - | CAISEGGYGYTF | TGTGCCATCAGTGAAGGGGGCTATGGCTACACCTTC
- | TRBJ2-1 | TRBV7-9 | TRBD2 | CASSPAGASEQFF | TGTGCCAGCAGCCCAGCGGGGGCGTCTGAGCAGTTCTTC